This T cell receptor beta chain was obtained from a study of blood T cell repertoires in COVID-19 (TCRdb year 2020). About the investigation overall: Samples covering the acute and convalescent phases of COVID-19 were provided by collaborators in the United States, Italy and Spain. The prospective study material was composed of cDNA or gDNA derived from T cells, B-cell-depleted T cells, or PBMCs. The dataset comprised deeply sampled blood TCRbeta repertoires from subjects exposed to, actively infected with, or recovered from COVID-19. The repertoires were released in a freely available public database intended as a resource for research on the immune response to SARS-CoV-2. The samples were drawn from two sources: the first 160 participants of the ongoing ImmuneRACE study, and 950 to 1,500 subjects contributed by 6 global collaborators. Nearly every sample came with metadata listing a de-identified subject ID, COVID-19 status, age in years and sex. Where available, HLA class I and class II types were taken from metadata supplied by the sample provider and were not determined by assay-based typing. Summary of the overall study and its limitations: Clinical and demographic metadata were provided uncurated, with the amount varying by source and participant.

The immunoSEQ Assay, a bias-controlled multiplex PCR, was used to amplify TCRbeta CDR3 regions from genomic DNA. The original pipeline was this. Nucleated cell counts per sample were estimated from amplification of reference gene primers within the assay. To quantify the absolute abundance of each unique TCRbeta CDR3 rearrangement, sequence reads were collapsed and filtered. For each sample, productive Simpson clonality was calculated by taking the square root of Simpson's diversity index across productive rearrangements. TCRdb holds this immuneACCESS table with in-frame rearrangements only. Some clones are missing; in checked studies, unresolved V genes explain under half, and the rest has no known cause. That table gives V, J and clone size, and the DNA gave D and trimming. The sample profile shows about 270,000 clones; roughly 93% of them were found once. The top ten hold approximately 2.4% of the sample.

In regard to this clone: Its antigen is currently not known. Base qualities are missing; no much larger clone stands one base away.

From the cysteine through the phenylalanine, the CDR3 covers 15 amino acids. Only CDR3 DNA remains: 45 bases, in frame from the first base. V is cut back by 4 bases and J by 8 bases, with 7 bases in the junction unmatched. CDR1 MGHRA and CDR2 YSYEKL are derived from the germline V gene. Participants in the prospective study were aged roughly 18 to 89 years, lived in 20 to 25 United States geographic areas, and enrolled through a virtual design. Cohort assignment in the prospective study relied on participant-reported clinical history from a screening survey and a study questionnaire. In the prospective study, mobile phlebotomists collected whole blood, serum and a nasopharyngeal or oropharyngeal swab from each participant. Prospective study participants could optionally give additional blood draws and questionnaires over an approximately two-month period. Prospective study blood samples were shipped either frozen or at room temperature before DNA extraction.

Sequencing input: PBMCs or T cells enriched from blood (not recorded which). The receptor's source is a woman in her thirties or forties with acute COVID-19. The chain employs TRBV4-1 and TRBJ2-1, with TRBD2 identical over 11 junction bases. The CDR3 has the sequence CASSPLAGGGYEQFF. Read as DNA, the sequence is TGCGCCAGCAGCCCCTTAGCGGGAGGGGGTTATGAGCAGTTCTTC.